In this sample, the clone carrying this T cell receptor beta chain turned up a few times. Its antigen is not known. The data were obtained in a study of blood T cells in healthy people across ages. Combining a sample-barcoded 5' primer with a J-beta primer mix, a second PCR ran for roughly 6 to 12 cycles. With 12 random nucleotides, a template-switch adaptor tagged each individual cDNA molecule. TCRdb called the 5' RACE reads again in MiXCR, with one record for every CDR3 protein. This sample has around 1,100,000 distinct CDR3 sequences, with around two fifths found just once. The germline V gene has CDR1 LGHNA and CDR2 YNFKEQ. Trimming pared 0 bases from V and 1 base from J, leaving 9 bases between. The CDR3 sequence is 15 residues long. Study-wide results and caveats: Across samples, TCR beta diversity tracked strongly with naive T cell percentage.

The sequenced sample was blood. The J gene is TRBJ1-2, the V gene TRBV4-2; tentatively, D is TRBD1 (5 bases). The source of this sequence is a man aged 18-30 years in good health. CDR3 DNA: TGTGCCAGCAGCCAAGAATGGGGCCTTAACTATGGCTACACCTTC. Translation: CASSQEWGLNYGYTF.